The 18 T cell receptor beta chains below come from one sample, sequenced in a study of blood T cell repertoires in COVID-19. The method was immunoSEQ multiplex PCR; TCRdb's version includes in-frame clones alone and lacks a portion of them. The sample gives 65,000 to 95,000 clones, around 79% of which show up once; approximately 16% is in the top ten. The material sequenced was peripheral blood. The receptors shown here come from a human donor in a cohort sampled during active COVID-19.

The J gene is TRBJ2-5, the V gene TRBV21-1; TRBD1 is taken as the D call from the table, unchecked against the DNA. TRBV21-1 is deemed a pseudogene. The CDR3 has 15 residues. CDR3 coding DNA: TGTGCCAGCAGCAAAGAGCAGGGTCGGTCGGAGACCCAGTACTTC. This sequence encodes CASSKEQGRSETQYF.

The V call is TRBV7-2, the J call TRBJ2-1, with a tentative D call TRBD2 (5 bases). Germline V gives CDR1 SGHTA, CDR2 FQGNSA. The CDR3 sequence is 13 residues long. V lost 1 base to trimming and J lost 10 bases, with 11 bases between them. CDR3: CASSLGRETEQFF. Written as DNA, the CDR3 is TGTGCCAGCAGCTTAGGACGGGAAACCGAGCAGTTCTTC.

This chain links TRBV19 with TRBJ1-4; no clear D gene. Trimming pared 6 bases from V and 5 bases from J, leaving 13 bases between. In germline, CDR1 is LNHDA, CDR2 SQIVND (reference sequence). CDR3 size: 14 residues. The CDR3 coding sequence is TGTGCCAGTAGCGAGACGCGGCGGAATGAAAAACTGTTTTTT. This translates into CASSETRRNEKLFF.

This clone appeared once. V is TRBV2 and J is TRBJ2-5; TRBD1 might be the D (5 bases). Trimming pared 9 bases from V and 5 bases from J, leaving 13 bases between. The CDR3 extends over 12 amino acids. Germline V gene sequence: CDR1 SNHLY, CDR2 FYNNEI. The chain's CDR3 is CASGAPRETQYF. CDR3 nucleotides: TGTGCCAGTGGGGCCCCGCGGGAGACCCAGTACTTC. Drawing the rest from reference TRBV2 and TRBJ2-5, the complete variable domain is EPEVTQTPSHQVTQMGQEVILRCVPISNHLYFYWYRQILGQKVEFLVSFYNNEISEKSEIFDDQFSVERPDGSNFTLKIRSTKLEDSAMYFCASGAPRETQYFGPGTRLLVL.

The chain recombines TRBV7-2 with TRBJ1-6; D is ambiguous. Germline CDR1 SGHTA, CDR2 FQGNSA. This CDR3 has 11 amino acids. V lost 4 bases and J lost 8, with 3 bases in between. CDR3 loop: CASSSDSPLHF. In nucleotides, the CDR3 is TGTGCCAGCAGCTCGGATTCACCCCTCCACTTT.

The rearrangement joins TRBV11-3 to TRBJ2-7; 8 nucleotides line up with TRBD2. Germline assignment: CDR1 SGHNT and CDR2 YENEEA. Trimming took 1 base from V and 6 from J; bases not matched to a gene: 5. The CDR3 contains 14 residues. The CDR3 loop reads CASSLGLAFREQYV. For the CDR3, the DNA is TGTGCCAGCAGCTTAGGACTAGCGTTTCGCGAGCAGTACGTC.

The gene calls are TRBV5-4 and TRBJ2-1, with 8 bases identical to TRBD2. CDR1 is SGHNT, CDR2 YYREEE, per germline (reference sequence). The junction had 12 bases not matched to a gene; V was cut back by 0 bases and J by 7 bases. The CDR3 length is 17 residues. CDR3: CASSLGSGGNWRNEQFF. CDR3 nucleotide sequence: TGTGCCAGCAGCTTGGGGTCGGGGGGGAACTGGAGGAATGAGCAGTTCTTC. The whole variable domain, filled in from reference TRBV5-4 and TRBJ2-1, reads ETGVTQSPTHLIKTRGQQVTLRCSSQSGHNTVSWYQQALGQGPQFIFQYYREEENGRGNFPPRFSGLQFPNYSSELNVNALELDDSALYLCASSLGSGGNWRNEQFFGPGTRLTVL.

This chain joins TRBV23-1 and TRBJ2-7; the D gene is possibly TRBD1 (5 bases). TRBV23-1 is an open reading frame whose function is uncertain. The CDR3 spans 13 residues. V shed 2 bases and J shed 2 bases, with 7 bases lying between them. This chain's CDR3 is CASSQTGTYEQYV. CDR3 DNA sequence: TGCGCCAGCAGTCAAACAGGTACCTACGAGCAGTACGTC.

The chain carries TRBV9 and TRBJ2-5; TRBD1 agrees at 7 bases. The V segment lost 3 bases and the J segment 1 base; nucleotides outside the gene matches: 6. CDR3 length: 15 amino acids. Germline-derived CDR1 and CDR2 are SGDLS and YYNGEE. The CDR3 sequence: CASSAGTAIQETQYF. The CDR3 DNA reads TGTGCCAGCAGCGCGGGGACAGCAATCCAAGAGACCCAGTACTTC.

This clone was seen just once. V usage is TRBV19 and J usage is TRBJ1-2; perhaps TRBD1 as D (5 bases). The CDR3 totals 14 residues. Trimming pared 7 bases from V and 9 bases from J, leaving 21 bases between. Germline V gene lookup returns CDR1 LNHDA and CDR2 SQIVND (reference sequence). The CDR3 sequence: CASMRGGAGMRYTF. CDR3 nucleotide sequence: TGTGCCAGTATGCGGGGCGGTGCGGGTATGCGCTACACCTTC.

This clone appeared a few times. The chain combines TRBV19 with TRBJ1-1, with no clear D. The CDR3 contains 14 residues. CDR1 and CDR2 from the germline V gene are LNHDA and SQIVND (reference sequence). Trimming took off 5 bases at V and 4 bases at J, with 14 bases between the two ends. The CDR3 sequence is CASSQYQVGTEAFF. The CDR3 nucleotides are TGTGCCAGTAGTCAATACCAGGTCGGCACTGAAGCTTTCTTT.

As for this clone: One end of the junction varies from germline; a read error may be responsible. CDR3 region: CASIMTRGSFEQYF. For the CDR3, the DNA is TGTGCCAGCATTATGACTAGGGGTTCCTTCGAGCAGTACTTC. The chain carries TRBV6-5 and TRBJ2-7; D possibly corresponds to TRBD2 (6 bases). The CDR3 extends over 14 amino acids. Per germline, CDR1 MNHEY and CDR2 SVGAGI.

Concerning this clone: The same CDR3 arises from other DNA sequences in this sample as well. The chain recombines TRBV7-2 with TRBJ2-5, with TRBD2 identical over 12 bases. The CDR3 totals 17 residues. The germline V gene encodes CDR1 SGHTA and CDR2 FQGNSA. V trimming: 2 bases; J trimming: 0 bases; junction bases outside the gene matches: 4. CDR3 nucleotide sequence: TGTGCCAGCAGCTTATGGCTAGCGGGGGGGTACCAAGAGACCCAGTACTTC. Its translation is CASSLWLAGGYQETQYF.

The rearrangement uses TRBV11-1 and TRBJ2-1; 8 positions match TRBD2. CDR1 and CDR2 (germline): SGHAT, FQDESV (reference sequence). Losses at the gene ends were 6 bases for V and 7 bases for J; bases not matched to a gene: 14. This CDR3 is built from 16 residues. CDR3 in amino acids: CASSPGLARVGNEQFF. The DNA of the CDR3 is TGTGCCAGCAGTCCCGGACTAGCAAGAGTTGGGAATGAGCAGTTCTTC. The whole variable domain, remainder taken from reference TRBV11-1 and TRBJ2-1, is EAEVAQSPRYKITEKSQAVAFWCDPISGHATLYWYRQILGQGPELLVQFQDESVVDDSQLPKDRFSAERLKGVDSTLKIQPAELGDSAMYLCASSPGLARVGNEQFFGPGTRLTVL.

The count of this clone is one. As DNA, the CDR3 is TGTGCCAGCAGCTTGGAAGGGGTAGTGCCCTGGACTAATGAAAAACTGTTTTTT. Translation: CASSLEGVVPWTNEKLFF. The rearrangement uses TRBV5-5 and TRBJ1-4; TRBD1 is a possible D gene (5 bases). Germline V lookup: CDR1 SGHKS, CDR2 YYEKEE (reference sequence). The V end was cut by 0 bases, the J end by 2 bases, with 17 bases between. The CDR3 has 18 residues.

The V and J genes are TRBV19 and TRBJ1-1; weak D call: TRBD1 (6 bases). CDR3 size: 14 residues. Trimming left V 2 bases short and J 4 bases short, with 11 bases between. Germline V gene sequence: CDR1 LNHDA, CDR2 SQIVND (reference sequence). The CDR3 DNA follows: TGTGCCAGTAGTATAAGAGGGGGGGGCACTGAAGCTTTCTTT. It is translated as CASSIRGGGTEAFF. The whole variable domain, filled in from reference TRBV19 and TRBJ1-1, reads DGGITQSPKYLFRKEGQNVTLSCEQNLNHDAMYWYRQDPGQGLRLIYYSQIVNDFQKGDIAEGYSVSREKKESFPLTVTSAQKNPTAFYLCASSIRGGGTEAFFGQGTRLTVV.

The V gene is TRBV5-1, the J gene TRBJ2-7; D not resolved. Germline CDR1 is SGHRS and CDR2 is YFSETQ. This CDR3 is 13 amino acids long. Between the trimmed V and J ends, which lost 0 bases and 2 bases, there was a span of 6 bases. The CDR3 is CASSLGDTYEQYF. Written as DNA, the CDR3 is TGCGCCAGCAGCTTGGGAGATACCTACGAGCAGTACTTC.

This clone was seen a single time. The V call is TRBV7-9, the J call TRBJ2-1; TRBD2 matches 15 bases. This CDR3 region has 16 residues. V gave up 5 bases and J gave up 9 bases; unmatched junction bases: 8. From germline, CDR1 is SEHNR and CDR2 FQNEAQ (reference sequence). CDR3 loop: CASSPGTSGRWSEQFF. In DNA, the CDR3 is TGTGCCAGCAGCCCCGGGACTAGCGGGAGGTGGAGTGAGCAGTTCTTC.